The 25 T cell receptor beta chains reported below all come from one sample, sequenced in a study of cytomegalovirus exposure and HLA in healthy donors. Use of 60 Vbeta and 13 Jbeta primers characterized the PCR. This table comes from immunoSEQ multiplex PCR, and its TCRdb copy is limited to in-frame clones, with some not included. The repertoire has about 97,000 clones, around three quarters of them found once; the top ten carry roughly 3.5%. The sample consisted of PBMCs. All receptors come from a male donor in good health and CMV-seropositive.

This clone occurred once. This sequence joins TRBV30 and TRBJ2-5; D not certain. This CDR3 comprises 12 residues. Germline loops: CDR1 GTSNPN, CDR2 SVGIG (reference sequence). Trimming stripped 0 bases from V and 5 bases from J, with 7 bases between. The CDR3 DNA is TGTGCCTGGAGTGTTAACGGGGAGACCCAGTACTTC. Translation gives CAWSVNGETQYF.

The chain carries TRBV5-1 and TRBJ1-5; TRBD1 matches 7 bases. J lost 4 bases, V lost 0 bases, and 4 bases had no gene match. Germline V CDR1 and CDR2: SGHRS, YFSETQ. This CDR3 has 15 amino acids. CDR3: CASSLETGANQPQHF. The CDR3 bases are TGCGCCAGCAGCTTGGAAACAGGGGCGAATCAGCCCCAGCATTTT. Based on the CDR3 plus reference TRBV5-1 and TRBJ1-5, the full variable domain is KAGVTQTPRYLIKTRGQQVTLSCSPISGHRSVSWYQQTPGQGLQFLFEYFSETQRNKGNFPGRFSGRQFSNSRSEMNVSTLELGDSALYLCASSLETGANQPQHFGDGTRLSIL.

The chain joins TRBV6-5 to TRBJ2-7; 7 positions match TRBD1. From germline, CDR1 is MNHEY and CDR2 SVGAGI. The trim removed 5 bases at V and 0 bases at J, leaving 4 bases unmatched. The CDR3 consists of 14 residues. The CDR3 loop reads CASSRDSGSYEQYF. The CDR3 DNA is TGTGCCAGCAGTCGGGACAGTGGCTCCTACGAGCAGTACTTC.

The rearrangement joins TRBV5-1 to TRBJ2-5; 9 bases agree with TRBD1. The V segment lost 3 bases and the J segment 7 bases; nucleotides outside the gene matches: 13. The germline CDR1 and CDR2 sequences are SGHRS and YFSETQ. This CDR3 spans 16 amino acids. This CDR3 reads CASSYLGTGLSGTQYF. DNA for the CDR3: TGCGCCAGCAGCTATTTAGGGACAGGGCTATCTGGGACCCAGTACTTC.

This clone was seen a single time. The genes are TRBV7-2 and TRBJ1-1, with TRBD1 matching over 8 bases. Germline V CDR1 and CDR2: SGHTA, FQGNSA. V lost 5 bases, J lost 5 bases, and 10 bases stayed unmatched. This CDR3 contains 15 residues. The CDR3 DNA reads as TGTGCCAGCAGCCTTAACCCAGGGGGCCGAACTGAAGCTTTCTTT. Residues: CASSLNPGGRTEAFF.

This chain connects TRBV14 to TRBJ1-3; weak D call: TRBD1 (6 bases). This CDR3 comprises 15 residues. V was cut by 2 bases and J by 7 bases, with 15 bases left in between. The germline V gene encodes CDR1 SGHDN and CDR2 FVKESK. In nucleotides, the CDR3 is TGTGCCAGCAGCCAACTAGACCGGGACATTAACACCATATATTTT. This encodes CASSQLDRDINTIYF.

V and J are TRBV7-9 and TRBJ1-6; no clear D gene. The CDR3 has 13 residues. V was pared by 5 bases and J by 11 bases, with 13 bases between. Germline-derived CDR1 and CDR2 are SEHNR and FQNEAQ (reference sequence). Here the CDR3 reads CASSAAESAPLHF. The CDR3 DNA is TGTGCCAGCAGCGCCGCTGAGTCCGCACCCCTCCACTTT.

The chain has TRBV2 and TRBJ1-5; 9 bases align to TRBD1. V lost 6 bases to trimming and J lost 4 bases; unmatched junction nucleotides: 7. This CDR3 is 15 amino acids long. CDR1 and CDR2 (germline): SNHLY, FYNNEI. The CDR3: CASRVPGQGNQPQHF. The CDR3, as DNA: TGTGCCAGCAGGGTGCCGGGACAGGGTAATCAGCCCCAGCATTTT.

The J gene is TRBJ1-1, the V gene TRBV7-9, with 12 bases identical to TRBD1. Germline trimming cut 4 bases from V and 4 bases from J; bases unmatched to any gene: 10. Germline assignment: CDR1 SEHNR and CDR2 FQNEAQ (reference sequence). This CDR3 has 17 amino acids. The DNA for the CDR3 is TGTGCCAGCAGCTACCCGGGGACAGGGGGCGCGGGCACTGAAGCTTTCTTT. Translated: CASSYPGTGGAGTEAFF.

The chain joins TRBV29-1 to TRBJ1-5; TRBD1 matches at 9 bases. CDR3 length: 15 amino acids. V was pared by 4 bases and J by 0 bases, with 4 bases of the junction left unmatched. Germline V gene data show CDR1 as SQVTM and CDR2 as ANQGSEA. The CDR3, as DNA: TGCAGCGTTGCACAGGGGGCTAATAGCAATCAGCCCCAGCATTTT. It yields the protein CSVAQGANSNQPQHF.

The chain combines TRBV7-8 with TRBJ2-1; TRBD2 matches at 12 bases. J was trimmed by 4 bases and V by 5 bases; bases with no gene match: 3. The CDR3 extends over 15 amino acids. CDR1 is SGHVS and CDR2 is FQNEAQ in the germline V gene. In DNA form, the CDR3 reads TGTGCCAGCAGCCCTCTAGCGGGGGGGTACAATGAGCAGTTCTTC. It specifies CASSPLAGGYNEQFF.

The DNA for the CDR3 is TGTGCCAGCAGCTCTCGGGGGGTTATTAACACTGAAGCTTTCTTT. Its translation: CASSSRGVINTEAFF. This rearrangement joins TRBV6-5 to TRBJ1-1, with D possibly matching TRBD1 (5 bases). Germline values: CDR1 MNHEY, CDR2 SVGAGI. The CDR3 has 15 amino acids. The V gene lost 6 bases and the J gene lost 2 bases, with 16 bases spanning the gap.

This clone was detected only once. This chain connects TRBV19 to TRBJ1-2; no clear D. From germline, CDR1 is LNHDA and CDR2 SQIVND (reference sequence). The ends were cut back, 0 bases at V and 4 bases at J, with 9 bases in the middle. The CDR3 spans 14 residues. CDR3 amino acids: CASSIDSPSYGYTF. DNA of the CDR3: TGTGCCAGTAGTATAGATTCCCCCAGCTATGGCTACACCTTC.

The chain recombines TRBV5-1 with TRBJ1-2; 7 positions match TRBD1. The junction had 8 bases not matched to a gene; V was cut back by 3 bases and J by 3 bases. Germline CDR1 reads SGHRS; CDR2 reads YFSETQ. The CDR3 has 15 residues. The DNA for the CDR3 is TGCGCCAGCAGCTACACCGTCGGGACAGACTATGGCTACACCTTC. Amino acids: CASSYTVGTDYGYTF.

This clone was detected only a few times. J is TRBJ2-4 and V is TRBV30; possible D gene TRBD1, 5 bases. V shed 0 bases and J shed 7 bases, with 13 bases lying between them. The germline gives CDR1 GTSNPN, CDR2 SVGIG (reference sequence). This CDR3 comprises 14 residues. For the CDR3, the DNA is TGTGCCTGGAGTGTACAGGCAGGGTTGAACATTCAGTACTTC. Translating gives CAWSVQAGLNIQYF.

This chain uses TRBV6-5 with TRBJ2-1, with unresolved D. The CDR3 consists of 16 residues. V shed 2 bases and J shed 0 bases, with 11 bases lying between them. Germline values: CDR1 MNHEY, CDR2 SVGAGI. In DNA form, the CDR3 reads TGTGCCAGCAGTTACCGATTGGTGAGCTCCTACAATGAGCAGTTCTTC. It yields the protein CASSYRLVSSYNEQFF.

This chain joins TRBV6-1 and TRBJ2-7; 7 bases are shared with TRBD1. V lost 5 bases, J lost 2 bases, and 6 bases stayed unmatched. This CDR3 region has 14 residues. CDR1 and CDR2 from the germline V gene are MNHNS and SASEGT. The CDR3: CASSPWDSPYEQYF. CDR3 nucleotides: TGTGCCAGCAGTCCATGGGACAGCCCCTACGAGCAGTACTTC.

V and J are TRBV5-6 and TRBJ1-6; TRBD1 is a possible D gene (5 bases). Germline CDR1 SGHDT, CDR2 YYEEEE. V shed 0 bases and J shed 10 bases, with 17 bases lying between them. The CDR3 runs 16 residues. The CDR3 is CASSLGIRASSSPLHF. The CDR3 nucleotides are TGTGCCAGCAGCTTGGGTATCAGGGCCTCAAGCTCACCCCTCCACTTT.

This sequence joins TRBV27 and TRBJ1-5; no clear D. There are 15 residues in the CDR3. Germline values: CDR1 MNHEY, CDR2 SMNVEV (reference sequence). The V end lost 10 bases, the J end lost 5 bases, and 21 bases lay between the germline ends. The CDR3 protein is CATYGRPTVDQPQHF. In DNA form, the CDR3 reads TGTGCCACCTACGGGAGGCCGACCGTGGATCAGCCCCAGCATTTT.

This clone was seen a single time. The chain has TRBV6-5 and TRBJ1-5; D is ambiguous. Trimming pared 4 bases from V and 3 bases from J, leaving 7 bases between. The CDR3 has 13 amino acids. Germline V gives CDR1 MNHEY, CDR2 SVGAGI. The CDR3 nucleotides read TGTGCCAGCAGTTCCGCGGACAATCAGCCCCAGCATTTT. Translated: CASSSADNQPQHF.

The V and J genes are TRBV30 and TRBJ1-6; maybe TRBD1 (5 bases). Germline loops: CDR1 GTSNPN, CDR2 SVGIG (reference sequence). The CDR3 covers 15 residues. V lost 3 bases and J lost 7, with 16 bases in between. CDR3 region: CAWRNYRDSNSPLHF. The CDR3 nucleotides read TGTGCCTGGAGAAACTACCGGGACTCCAATTCACCCCTCCACTTT. Variable domain in full (rest from reference TRBV30 and TRBJ1-6): SQTIHQWPATLVQPVGSPLSLECTVEGTSNPNLYWYRQAAGRGLQLLFYSVGIGQISSEVPQNLSASRPQDRQFILSSKKLLLSDSGFYLCAWRNYRDSNSPLHFGNGTRLTVT.

V and J are TRBV2 and TRBJ2-2; possibly TRBD2 for D (5 bases). Germline CDR1 reads SNHLY; CDR2 reads FYNNEI. The CDR3 spans 15 residues. Trimming removed 6 bases at V and 1 base at J, with 12 bases between. The CDR3 region has the DNA TGTGCCAGCAGGGCCACACGGGGGAACACCGGGGAGCTGTTTTTT. Encoded protein: CASRATRGNTGELFF. The full variable domain, in which reference TRBV2 and TRBJ2-2 provide the parts outside the CDR3, is EPEVTQTPSHQVTQMGQEVILRCVPISNHLYFYWYRQILGQKVEFLVSFYNNEISEKSEIFDDQFSVERPDGSNFTLKIRSTKLEDSAMYFCASRATRGNTGELFFGEGSRLTVL.

The V gene is TRBV5-4, the J gene TRBJ1-1; possible D gene TRBD1, 6 bases. There are 16 residues in the CDR3. Germline V CDR1 and CDR2: SGHNT, YYREEE (reference sequence). Trimming removed 4 bases from V and 1 base from J, with 17 bases in between. DNA of the CDR3: TGTGCCAGCAGCCCCGGGGGGGCGGGCCAGAACACTGAAGCTTTCTTT. It encodes CASSPGGAGQNTEAFF. The complete variable domain, with remaining parts taken from reference TRBV5-4 and TRBJ1-1, reads ETGVTQSPTHLIKTRGQQVTLRCSSQSGHNTVSWYQQALGQGPQFIFQYYREEENGRGNFPPRFSGLQFPNYSSELNVNALELDDSALYLCASSPGGAGQNTEAFFGQGTRLTVV.

This clone was seen a single time. The chain couples TRBV5-5 to TRBJ2-5, with TRBD1 as a possible D gene (6 bases). CDR1 is SGHKS and CDR2 is YYEKEE in the germline V gene (reference sequence). Trimming took 4 bases from V and 0 from J, leaving 10 bases between them. The CDR3 contains 14 residues. The CDR3 sequence: CASSVGHNQETQYF. The CDR3 DNA follows: TGTGCCAGCAGCGTGGGACATAACCAAGAGACCCAGTACTTC.

This sequence joins TRBV30 and TRBJ2-4; D might be TRBD1 (6 bases). Trimming shortened V by 1 base and J by 0 bases, and 22 bases separated the two germline ends. Germline V gene sequence: CDR1 GTSNPN, CDR2 SVGIG (reference sequence). This CDR3 has 19 residues. The CDR3 spells CAWSDFSFPGTIAKNIQYF. The CDR3, as DNA: TGTGCCTGGAGTGATTTCTCCTTCCCCGGGACAATAGCCAAAAACATTCAGTACTTC.